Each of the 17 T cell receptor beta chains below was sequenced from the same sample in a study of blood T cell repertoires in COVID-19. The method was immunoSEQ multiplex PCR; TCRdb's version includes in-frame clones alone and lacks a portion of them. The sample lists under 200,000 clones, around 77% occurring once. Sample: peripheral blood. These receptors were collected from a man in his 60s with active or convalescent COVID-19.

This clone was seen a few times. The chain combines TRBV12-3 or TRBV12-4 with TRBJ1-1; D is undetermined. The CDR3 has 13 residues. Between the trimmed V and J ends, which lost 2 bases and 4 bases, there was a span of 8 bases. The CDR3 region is CASSLRGSTEAFF. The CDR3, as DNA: TGTGCCAGCAGTTTACGTGGGAGCACTGAAGCTTTCTTT.

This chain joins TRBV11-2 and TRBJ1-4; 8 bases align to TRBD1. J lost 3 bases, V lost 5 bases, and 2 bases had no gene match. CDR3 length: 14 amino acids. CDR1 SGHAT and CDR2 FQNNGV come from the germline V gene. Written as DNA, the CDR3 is TGTGCCAGCAGCACACAGGGGGCTAATGAAAAACTGTTTTTT. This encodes CASSTQGANEKLFF.

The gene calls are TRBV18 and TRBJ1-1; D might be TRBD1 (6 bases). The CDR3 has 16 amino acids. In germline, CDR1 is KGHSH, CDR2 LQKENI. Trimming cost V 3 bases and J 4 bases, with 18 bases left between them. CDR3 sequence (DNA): TGTGCCAGCTCACCTACCCCCGAGGGGGTAGGCACTGAAGCTTTCTTT. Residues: CASSPTPEGVGTEAFF. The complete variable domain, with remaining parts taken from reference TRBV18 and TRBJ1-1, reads NAGVMQNPRHLVRRRGQEARLRCSPMKGHSHVYWYRQLPEEGLKFMVYLQKENIIDESGMPKERFSAEFPKEGPSILRIQQVVRGDSAAYFCASSPTPEGVGTEAFFGQGTRLTVV.

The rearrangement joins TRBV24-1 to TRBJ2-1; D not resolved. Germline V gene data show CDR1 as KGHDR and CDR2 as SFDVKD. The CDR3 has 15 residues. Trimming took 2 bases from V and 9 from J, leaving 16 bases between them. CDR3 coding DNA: TGTGCCACCAGTGATTCTGCGGCCGGTTGGAGTGAGCAGTTCTTC. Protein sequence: CATSDSAAGWSEQFF.

CDR3 sequence reads: CASSWVSGLGEQFF. The CDR3 nucleotides read TGCGCCAGCAGCTGGGTAAGCGGTCTGGGAGAGCAGTTCTTC. This chain links TRBV5-1 with TRBJ2-1; D may be TRBD2 (5 bases). Looked up from germline, CDR1 is SGHRS and CDR2 is YFSETQ. Trimming left V 3 bases short and J 10 bases short, with 17 bases between. The CDR3 extends over 14 amino acids.

CDR3 loop: CAWATGGGVDTQYF. CDR3 in DNA: TGTGCCTGGGCGACAGGGGGTGGGGTGGATACGCAGTATTTT. The chain is built from TRBV30 and TRBJ2-3; 9 positions match TRBD1. There are 14 residues in the CDR3. Looked up from germline, CDR1 is GTSNPN and CDR2 is SVGIG (reference sequence). The ends lost 5 bases at V and 6 bases at J; junction bases unmatched: 9.

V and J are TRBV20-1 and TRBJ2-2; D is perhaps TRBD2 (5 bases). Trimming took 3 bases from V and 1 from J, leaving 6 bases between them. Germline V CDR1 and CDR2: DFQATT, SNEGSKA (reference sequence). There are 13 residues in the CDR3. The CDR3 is CSASRGNTGELFF. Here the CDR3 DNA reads TGCAGTGCTAGTCGGGGGAACACCGGGGAGCTGTTTTTT.

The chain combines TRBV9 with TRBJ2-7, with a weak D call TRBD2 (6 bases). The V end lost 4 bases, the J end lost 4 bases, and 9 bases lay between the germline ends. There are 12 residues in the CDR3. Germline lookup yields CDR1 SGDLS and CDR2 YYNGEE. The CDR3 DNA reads TGTGCCAGCAGCCCCGGGACTTACGAGCAGTACTTC. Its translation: CASSPGTYEQYF.

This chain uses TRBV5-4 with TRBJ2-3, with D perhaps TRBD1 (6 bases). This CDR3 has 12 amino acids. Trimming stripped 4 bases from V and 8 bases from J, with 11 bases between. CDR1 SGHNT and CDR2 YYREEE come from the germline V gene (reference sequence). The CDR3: CASSRGGTTQYF. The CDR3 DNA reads TGTGCCAGCAGCCGAGGGGGTACTACGCAGTATTTT.

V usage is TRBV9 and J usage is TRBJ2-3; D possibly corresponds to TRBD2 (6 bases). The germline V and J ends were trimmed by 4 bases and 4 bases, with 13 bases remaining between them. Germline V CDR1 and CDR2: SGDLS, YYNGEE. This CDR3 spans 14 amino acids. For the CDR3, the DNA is TGTGCCAGCAGCACCCGGACTATCGCAGATACGCAGTATTTT. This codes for CASSTRTIADTQYF.

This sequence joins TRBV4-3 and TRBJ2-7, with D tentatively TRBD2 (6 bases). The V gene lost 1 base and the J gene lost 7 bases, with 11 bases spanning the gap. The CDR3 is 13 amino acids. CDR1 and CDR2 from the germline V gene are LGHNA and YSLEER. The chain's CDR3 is CASSQGAGWEQYF. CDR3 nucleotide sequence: TGCGCCAGCAGCCAAGGGGCGGGGTGGGAGCAGTACTTC.

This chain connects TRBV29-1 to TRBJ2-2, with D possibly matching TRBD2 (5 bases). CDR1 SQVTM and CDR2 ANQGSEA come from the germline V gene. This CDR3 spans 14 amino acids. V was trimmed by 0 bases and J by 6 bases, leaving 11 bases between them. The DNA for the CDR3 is TGCAGCGTTGAAGATCCCGGGGTTCCCGGGGAGCTGTTTTTT. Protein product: CSVEDPGVPGELFF.

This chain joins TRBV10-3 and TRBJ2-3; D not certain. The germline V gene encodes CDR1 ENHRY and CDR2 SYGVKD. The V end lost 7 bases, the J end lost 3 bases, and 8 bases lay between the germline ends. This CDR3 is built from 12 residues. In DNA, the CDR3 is TGTGCCATCATGGTCAGTACAGATACGCAGTATTTT. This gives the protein CAIMVSTDTQYF.

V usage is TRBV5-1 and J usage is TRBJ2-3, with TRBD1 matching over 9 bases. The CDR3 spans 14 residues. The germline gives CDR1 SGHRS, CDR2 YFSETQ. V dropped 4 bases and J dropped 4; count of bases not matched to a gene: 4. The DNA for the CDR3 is TGCGCCAGCAGCAGGGGACAGGGTGCAGATACGCAGTATTTT. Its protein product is CASSRGQGADTQYF.

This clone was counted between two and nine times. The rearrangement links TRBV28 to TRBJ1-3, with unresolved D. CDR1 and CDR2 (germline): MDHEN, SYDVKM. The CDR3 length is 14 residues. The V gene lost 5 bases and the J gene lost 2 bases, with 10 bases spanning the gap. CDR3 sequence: CASSPGGTGNTIYF. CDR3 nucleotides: TGTGCCAGCAGTCCGGGTGGAACTGGAAACACCATATATTTT.

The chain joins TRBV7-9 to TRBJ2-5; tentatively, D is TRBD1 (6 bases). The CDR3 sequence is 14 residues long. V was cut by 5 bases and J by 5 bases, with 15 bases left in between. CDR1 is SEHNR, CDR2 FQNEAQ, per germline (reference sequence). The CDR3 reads CASSIDRWSETQYF. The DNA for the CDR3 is TGTGCCAGCAGCATAGACAGGTGGAGTGAGACCCAGTACTTC.

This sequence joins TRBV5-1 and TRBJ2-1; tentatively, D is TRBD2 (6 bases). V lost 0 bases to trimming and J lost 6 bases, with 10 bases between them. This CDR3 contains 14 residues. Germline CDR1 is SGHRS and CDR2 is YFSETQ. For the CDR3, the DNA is TGCGCCAGCAGCTTGGGACTAGAGGGCAATGAGCAGTTCTTC. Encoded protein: CASSLGLEGNEQFF.